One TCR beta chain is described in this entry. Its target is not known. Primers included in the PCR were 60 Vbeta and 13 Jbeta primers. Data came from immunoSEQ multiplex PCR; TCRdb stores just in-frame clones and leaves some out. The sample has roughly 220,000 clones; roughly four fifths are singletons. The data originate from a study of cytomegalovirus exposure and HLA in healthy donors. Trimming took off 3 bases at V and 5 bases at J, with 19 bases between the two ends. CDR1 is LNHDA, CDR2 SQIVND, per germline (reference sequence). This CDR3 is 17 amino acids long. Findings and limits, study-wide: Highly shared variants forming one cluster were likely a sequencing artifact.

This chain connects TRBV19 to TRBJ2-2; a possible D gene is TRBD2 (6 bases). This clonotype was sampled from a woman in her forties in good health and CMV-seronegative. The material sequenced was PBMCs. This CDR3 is CASSMVGSLARTGELFF. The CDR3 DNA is TGTGCCAGTAGTATGGTCGGTTCGCTAGCGAGAACCGGGGAGCTGTTTTTT.